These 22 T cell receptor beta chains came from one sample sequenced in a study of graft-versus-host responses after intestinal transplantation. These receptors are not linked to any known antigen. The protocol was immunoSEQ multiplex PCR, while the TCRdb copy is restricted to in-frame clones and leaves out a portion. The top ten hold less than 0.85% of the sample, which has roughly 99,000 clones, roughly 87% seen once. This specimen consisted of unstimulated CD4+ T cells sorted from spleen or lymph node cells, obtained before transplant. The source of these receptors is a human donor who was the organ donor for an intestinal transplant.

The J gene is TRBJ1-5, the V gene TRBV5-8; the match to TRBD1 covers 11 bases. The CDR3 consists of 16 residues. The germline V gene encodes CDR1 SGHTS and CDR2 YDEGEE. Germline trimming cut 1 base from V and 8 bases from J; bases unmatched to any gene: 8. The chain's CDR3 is CASSLFEGQGAKPQHF. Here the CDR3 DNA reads TGTGCCAGCAGCTTGTTCGAAGGACAGGGGGCTAAGCCCCAGCATTTT.

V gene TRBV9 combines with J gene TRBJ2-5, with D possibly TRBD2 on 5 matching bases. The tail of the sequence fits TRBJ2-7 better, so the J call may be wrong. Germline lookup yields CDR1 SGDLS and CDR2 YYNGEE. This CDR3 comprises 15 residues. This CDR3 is CASSVGPAEAYEQYF. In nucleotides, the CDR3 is TGTGCCAGCAGCGTAGGACCAGCGGAGGCCTACGAGCAGTACTTC.

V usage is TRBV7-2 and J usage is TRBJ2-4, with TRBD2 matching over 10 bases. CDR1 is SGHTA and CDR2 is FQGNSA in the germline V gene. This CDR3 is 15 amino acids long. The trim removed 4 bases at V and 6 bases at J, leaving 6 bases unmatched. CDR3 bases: TGTGCCAGCAGCTATCTCATAGCGGGGGGAAACATTCAGTACTTC. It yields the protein CASSYLIAGGNIQYF.

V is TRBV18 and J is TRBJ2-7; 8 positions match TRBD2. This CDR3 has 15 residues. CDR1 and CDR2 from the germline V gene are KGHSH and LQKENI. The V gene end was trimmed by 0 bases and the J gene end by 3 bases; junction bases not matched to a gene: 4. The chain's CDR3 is CASSPPSGISYEQYF. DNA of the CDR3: TGTGCCAGCTCACCACCTAGCGGGATTAGCTACGAGCAGTACTTC.

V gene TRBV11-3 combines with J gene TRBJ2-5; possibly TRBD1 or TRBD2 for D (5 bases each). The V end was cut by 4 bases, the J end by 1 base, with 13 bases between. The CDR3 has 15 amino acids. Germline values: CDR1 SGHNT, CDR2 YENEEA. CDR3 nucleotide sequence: TGTGCCAGCAGCTCACAGCCGGGACCCCAAGAGACCCAGTACTTC. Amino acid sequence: CASSSQPGPQETQYF.

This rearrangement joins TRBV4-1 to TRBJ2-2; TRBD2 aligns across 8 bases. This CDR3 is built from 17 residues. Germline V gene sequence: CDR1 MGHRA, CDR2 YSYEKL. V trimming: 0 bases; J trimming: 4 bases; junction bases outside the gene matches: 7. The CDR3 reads CASSQERTSRITGELFF. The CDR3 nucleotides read TGCGCCAGCAGCCAAGAGAGGACTAGCCGGATCACCGGGGAGCTGTTTTTT.

The chain's CDR3 is CASSVGDRGLRTGNTIYF. The CDR3 nucleotides read TGTGCCAGCAGCGTAGGGGACAGGGGGCTCCGCACTGGAAACACCATATATTTT. The chain links TRBV9 to TRBJ1-3, with 12 nucleotides matching TRBD1. The CDR3 runs 18 residues. Germline V gene sequence: CDR1 SGDLS, CDR2 YYNGEE. The V gene end was trimmed by 0 bases and the J gene end by 2 bases; junction bases not matched to a gene: 6.

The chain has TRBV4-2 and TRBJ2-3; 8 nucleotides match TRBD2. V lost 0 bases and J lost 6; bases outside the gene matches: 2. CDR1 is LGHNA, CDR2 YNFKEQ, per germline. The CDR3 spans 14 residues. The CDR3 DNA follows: TGTGCCAGCAGCCAAGACGGGGGGGCGGATACGCAGTATTTT. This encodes CASSQDGGADTQYF.

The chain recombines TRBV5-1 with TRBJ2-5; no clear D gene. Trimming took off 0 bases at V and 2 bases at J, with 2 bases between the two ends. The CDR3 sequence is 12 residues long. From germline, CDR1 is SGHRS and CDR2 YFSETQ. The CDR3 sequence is CASSLVQETQYF. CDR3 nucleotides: TGCGCCAGCAGCTTGGTACAAGAGACCCAGTACTTC.

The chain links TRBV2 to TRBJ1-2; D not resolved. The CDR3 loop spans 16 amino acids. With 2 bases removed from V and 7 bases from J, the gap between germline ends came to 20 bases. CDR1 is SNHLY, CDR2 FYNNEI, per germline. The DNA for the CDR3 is TGTGCCAGCAGTGAACAGCGGTGGAGTTCCTTTGGTGGCTACACCTTC. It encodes CASSEQRWSSFGGYTF.

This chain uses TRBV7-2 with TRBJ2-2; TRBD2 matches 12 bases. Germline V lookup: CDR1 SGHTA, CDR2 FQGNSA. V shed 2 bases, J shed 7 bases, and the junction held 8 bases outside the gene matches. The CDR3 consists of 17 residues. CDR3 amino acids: CASSLPGTSGLGGELFF. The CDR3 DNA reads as TGTGCCAGCAGCTTACCCGGGACTAGCGGGCTCGGCGGGGAGCTGTTTTTT.

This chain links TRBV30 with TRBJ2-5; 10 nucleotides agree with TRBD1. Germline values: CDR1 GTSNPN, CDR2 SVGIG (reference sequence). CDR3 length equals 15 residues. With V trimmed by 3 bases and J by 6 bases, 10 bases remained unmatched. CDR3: CAWSARDRGLQTQYF. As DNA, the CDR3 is TGTGCCTGGAGCGCAAGGGACAGGGGCCTACAGACCCAGTACTTC.

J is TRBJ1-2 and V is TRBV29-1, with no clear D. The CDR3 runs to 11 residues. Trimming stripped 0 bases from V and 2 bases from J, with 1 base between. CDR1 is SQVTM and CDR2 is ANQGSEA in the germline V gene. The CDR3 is CSVEENYGYTF. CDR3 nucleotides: TGCAGCGTTGAAGAGAACTATGGCTACACCTTC.

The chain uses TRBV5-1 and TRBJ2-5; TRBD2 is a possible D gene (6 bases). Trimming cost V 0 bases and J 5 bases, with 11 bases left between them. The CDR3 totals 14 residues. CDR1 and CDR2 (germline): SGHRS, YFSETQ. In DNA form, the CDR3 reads TGCGCCAGCAGCTTGGTAGGGGCGGGGGAGACCCAGTACTTC. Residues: CASSLVGAGETQYF.

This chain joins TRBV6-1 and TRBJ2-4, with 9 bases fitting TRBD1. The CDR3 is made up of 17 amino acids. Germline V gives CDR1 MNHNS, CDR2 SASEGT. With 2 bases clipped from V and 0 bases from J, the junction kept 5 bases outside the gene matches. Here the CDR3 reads CASSEYGTGLAKNIQYF. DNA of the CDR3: TGTGCCAGCAGTGAATATGGGACAGGGCTAGCCAAAAACATTCAGTACTTC.

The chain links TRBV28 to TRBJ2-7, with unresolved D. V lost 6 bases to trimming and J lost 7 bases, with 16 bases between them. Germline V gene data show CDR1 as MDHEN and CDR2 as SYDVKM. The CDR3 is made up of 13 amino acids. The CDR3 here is CASRPRAPWEQYF. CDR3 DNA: TGTGCCAGCAGGCCCCGGGCCCCTTGGGAGCAGTACTTC.

The CDR3: CASSSGTGGSYGYTF. The CDR3 DNA reads as TGTGCCAGTAGTTCCGGGACAGGGGGCTCCTATGGCTACACCTTC. The chain couples TRBV19 to TRBJ1-2, with TRBD1 matching 12 bases. Germline-derived CDR1 and CDR2 are LNHDA and SQIVND (reference sequence). The CDR3 runs 15 residues. The trim removed 5 bases at V and 4 bases at J, leaving 5 bases unmatched.

CDR3 amino acids: CASSLRPGQGGNEQFF. CDR3 nucleotide sequence: TGTGCCAGCAGCTTGAGACCGGGACAGGGGGGCAATGAGCAGTTCTTC. The chain recombines TRBV4-2 with TRBJ2-1, with 11 bases identical to TRBD1. The CDR3 spans 16 residues. V lost 5 bases to trimming and J lost 6 bases; unmatched junction nucleotides: 9. From germline, CDR1 is LGHNA and CDR2 YNFKEQ.

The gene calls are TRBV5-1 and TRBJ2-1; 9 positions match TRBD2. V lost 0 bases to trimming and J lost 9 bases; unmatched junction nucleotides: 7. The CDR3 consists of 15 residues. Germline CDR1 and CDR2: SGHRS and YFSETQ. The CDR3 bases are TGCGCCAGCAGCTTGGGGGGGACTAGCCTAACTGAGCAGTTCTTC. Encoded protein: CASSLGGTSLTEQFF.

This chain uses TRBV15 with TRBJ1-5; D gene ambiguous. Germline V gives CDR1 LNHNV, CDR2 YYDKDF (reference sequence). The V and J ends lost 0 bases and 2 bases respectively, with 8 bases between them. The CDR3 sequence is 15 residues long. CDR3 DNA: TGTGCCACCAGCAGAGATCTCGGTGGCAATCAGCCCCAGCATTTT. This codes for CATSRDLGGNQPQHF. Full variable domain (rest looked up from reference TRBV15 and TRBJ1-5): DAMVIQNPRYQVTQFGKPVTLSCSQTLNHNVMYWYQQKSSQAPKLLFHYYDKDFNNEADTPDNFQSRRPNTSFCFLDIRSPGLGDTAMYLCATSRDLGGNQPQHFGDGTRLSIL.

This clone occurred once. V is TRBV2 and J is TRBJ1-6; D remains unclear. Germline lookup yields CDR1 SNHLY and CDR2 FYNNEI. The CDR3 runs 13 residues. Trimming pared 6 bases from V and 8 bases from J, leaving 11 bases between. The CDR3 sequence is CASRLTEDSPLHF. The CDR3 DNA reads TGTGCCAGCAGGCTGACTGAGGATTCACCCCTCCACTTT.

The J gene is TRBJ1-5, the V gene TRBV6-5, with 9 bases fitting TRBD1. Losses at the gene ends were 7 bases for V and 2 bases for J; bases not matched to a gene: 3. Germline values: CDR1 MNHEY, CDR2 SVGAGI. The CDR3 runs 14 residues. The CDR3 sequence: CASNWDRGNQPQHF. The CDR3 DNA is TGTGCCAGCAATTGGGACAGGGGCAATCAGCCCCAGCATTTT.